A selection of T cell receptor beta chains follows, all from one sample in a study of shared clonotypes between healthy human individuals. The repertoire was sequenced with immunoSEQ multiplex PCR; TCRdb's copy has only in-frame clones and lacks some. The sample shows a few hundred thousand clones, less than 85% of them seen only once. Specimen: memory CD4+ T cells sorted from blood. These receptors were obtained from a man aged 25 to 40 in good health. The CDR3 runs from the conserved cysteine through the conserved F or W. The D gene is left open where the match is weak. Some rows mark clone size as missing; the rest say once, few, many or name a class of expanded clone.

D: .
J: TRBJ2-3
size: .
V: TRBV6-4
CDR3: CASSEVGGDTQYF
DNA: TGTGCCAGCAGTGAAGTCGGGGGAGATACGCAGTATTTT

D: .
J: TRBJ2-5
size: .
V: TRBV7-2
CDR3: CASSFDLAETQYF
DNA: TGTGCCAGCAGCTTTGATCTCGCGGAGACCCAGTACTTC

D: .
J: TRBJ2-3
size: .
V: TRBV4-2
CDR3: CASSQDGKFSTDTQYF
DNA: TGTGCCAGCAGCCAAGATGGTAAATTTTCCACAGATACGCAGTATTTT

D: TRBD2
J: TRBJ2-7
size: .
V: TRBV10-2
CDR3: CASRRGEGSEQYF
DNA: TGCGCCAGCAGACGCGGGGAGGGTAGCGAGCAGTACTTC

D: .
J: TRBJ2-1
size: .
V: TRBV5-4
CDR3: CASSLGGDRNYNEQFF
DNA: TGTGCCAGCAGCTTAGGTGGGGACCGTAACTACAATGAGCAGTTCTTC

D: TRBD2
J: TRBJ2-1
size: few
V: TRBV5-1
CDR3: CASGSGSSYNEQFF
DNA: TGCGCCAGCGGTAGCGGGAGTTCCTACAATGAGCAGTTCTTC

D: .
J: TRBJ2-3
size: few
V: TRBV19
CDR3: CASRASGTQYF
DNA: TGTGCCAGTAGAGCTAGTGGTACGCAGTATTTT

D: .
J: TRBJ1-4
size: .
V: TRBV5-1
CDR3: CASSLAGPSNEKLFF
DNA: TGCGCCAGCAGCTTGGCTGGGCCCTCTAATGAAAAACTGTTTTTT

D: TRBD1
J: TRBJ2-7
size: .
V: TRBV14
CDR3: CASSQLRQGAREQYF
DNA: TGTGCCAGCAGCCAACTCAGACAGGGGGCGAGGGAGCAGTACTTC

D: TRBD1
J: TRBJ2-7
size: .
V: TRBV28
CDR3: CASRPGGTGAYEQYF
DNA: TGTGCCAGCAGACCCGGGGGGACAGGGGCCTACGAGCAGTACTTC

D: .
J: TRBJ2-7
size: .
V: TRBV28
CDR3: CASRAGQRTYEQYF
DNA: TGTGCCAGCAGGGCAGGACAGAGAACCTACGAGCAGTACTTC

D: .
J: TRBJ2-7
size: many
V: TRBV7-2
CDR3: CASSLEPRANFYEQYF
DNA: TGTGCCAGCAGCTTAGAGCCCCGAGCTAATTTCTACGAGCAGTACTTC

D: .
J: TRBJ1-4
size: .
V: TRBV7-9
CDR3: CASRRTGALNEKLFF
DNA: TGTGCCAGCAGACGTACAGGAGCTCTTAATGAAAAACTGTTTTTT

D: .
J: TRBJ2-1
size: .
V: TRBV6-5
CDR3: CASSYRNEQFF
DNA: TGTGCCAGCAGTTACCGTAATGAGCAGTTCTTC

D: .
J: TRBJ2-1
size: few
V: TRBV18
CDR3: CASSPRLVENEQFF
DNA: TGTGCCAGCTCACCAAGGCTAGTAGAAAATGAGCAGTTCTTC

D: .
J: TRBJ1-1
size: few
V: TRBV2
CDR3: CASTSGPDNTEAFF
DNA: TGTGCCAGCACCTCGGGACCTGATAACACTGAAGCTTTCTTT

D: TRBD1
J: TRBJ1-5
size: .
V: TRBV18
CDR3: CASSPWGQVNQPQHF
DNA: TGTGCCAGCTCACCATGGGGACAGGTGAATCAGCCCCAGCATTTT

D: .
J: TRBJ1-5
size: .
V: TRBV2
CDR3: CASKTGSGNQPQHF
DNA: TGTGCCAGCAAAACGGGGTCAGGGAACCAGCCCCAGCATTTT

D: .
J: TRBJ2-2
size: once
V: TRBV5-6
CDR3: CASSLQGRTGELFF
DNA: TGTGCCAGCAGCTTGCAGGGGCGCACCGGGGAGCTGTTTTTT

D: TRBD1
J: TRBJ2-2
size: .
V: TRBV7-3
CDR3: CASSLISTGGWTGELFF
DNA: TGTGCCAGCAGCTTAATCTCGACAGGGGGATGGACCGGGGAGCTGTTTTTT

D: .
J: TRBJ2-1
size: .
V: TRBV7-6
CDR3: CASRARAQTDEQFF
DNA: TGTGCCAGCAGAGCGAGAGCCCAAACCGATGAGCAGTTCTTC

D: TRBD2
J: TRBJ2-1
size: .
V: TRBV7-2
CDR3: CASSLNAGERNEQFF
DNA: TGTGCCAGCAGCTTGAACGCGGGAGAAAGGAATGAGCAGTTCTTC

D: .
J: TRBJ2-3
size: .
V: TRBV5-4
CDR3: CASSLAGIYTDTQYF
DNA: TGTGCCAGCAGCTTGGCCGGGATTTACACAGATACGCAGTATTTT

D: TRBD1
J: TRBJ2-7
size: few
V: TRBV6-5
CDR3: CASSYDRGYEQYF
DNA: TGTGCCAGCAGTTACGACAGGGGCTACGAGCAGTACTTC

D: TRBD1
J: TRBJ1-2
size: .
V: TRBV5-1
CDR3: CASSLVMGQGTVYTF
DNA: TGCGCCAGCAGCTTGGTCATGGGACAGGGGACAGTCTACACCTTC

D: .
J: TRBJ2-7
size: .
V: TRBV5-1
CDR3: CASSLLGETYEQYF
DNA: TGCGCCAGCAGCTTGCTTGGGGAAACCTACGAGCAGTACTTC

D: TRBD1
J: TRBJ2-1
size: .
V: TRBV25-1
CDR3: CASSALDDRAYNEQFF
DNA: TGTGCCAGCAGTGCGCTCGACGACAGGGCCTACAATGAGCAGTTCTTC

D: .
J: TRBJ2-3
size: .
V: TRBV6-5
CDR3: CASSYGSPPTDTQYF
DNA: TGTGCCAGCAGTTACGGCAGCCCACCCACAGATACGCAGTATTTT

D: TRBD2
J: TRBJ2-1
size: .
V: TRBV27
CDR3: CANRLAESSYNEQFF
DNA: TGTGCCAACAGACTAGCGGAAAGCTCCTACAATGAGCAGTTCTTC

D: .
J: TRBJ2-1
size: .
V: TRBV7-7
CDR3: CASSARSYSNEQFF
DNA: TGTGCTAGCAGCGCCCGTAGCTACTCCAATGAGCAGTTCTTC

D: .
J: TRBJ2-7
size: .
V: TRBV28
CDR3: CASSPPGLSAYEQYF
DNA: TGTGCCAGCAGTCCCCCGGGCTTATCAGCATACGAGCAGTACTTC

D: TRBD1
J: TRBJ2-7
size: .
V: TRBV2
CDR3: CASSGDRGAYEQYF
DNA: TGTGCCAGCAGTGGGGACAGGGGGGCTTACGAGCAGTACTTC

D: .
J: TRBJ1-1
size: .
V: TRBV5-1
CDR3: CASSLDLHRDREPRFF
DNA: TGCGCCAGCAGCTTGGATCTTCACCGGGACCGAGAGCCCCGATTCTTT

D: TRBD2
J: TRBJ2-7
size: .
V: TRBV7-8
CDR3: CASSRPEAGLSYEQYF
DNA: TGTGCCAGCAGCAGGCCCGAAGCGGGACTCTCCTACGAGCAGTACTTC

D: .
J: TRBJ1-5
size: few
V: TRBV5-1
CDR3: CASSLGVNSNQPQHF
DNA: TGCGCCAGCAGCTTGGGGGTAAATAGCAATCAGCCCCAGCATTTT

D: TRBD1
J: TRBJ2-7
size: .
V: TRBV6-5
CDR3: CASNTEQGNSYEQYF
DNA: TGTGCCAGCAATACGGAACAGGGGAATTCCTACGAGCAGTACTTC

D: TRBD2
J: TRBJ2-7
size: .
V: TRBV7-9
CDR3: CASSSLAGASEQYF
DNA: TGTGCCAGCAGCTCACTAGCGGGAGCCTCCGAGCAGTACTTC

D: .
J: TRBJ2-5
size: .
V: TRBV20-1
CDR3: CSAPWGETQYF
DNA: TGCAGTGCTCCCTGGGGAGAGACCCAGTACTTC

D: TRBD1
J: TRBJ2-7
size: .
V: TRBV7-2
CDR3: CASSRDRASYEQYF
DNA: TGTGCCAGCAGCCGGGACAGGGCCTCCTACGAGCAGTACTTC

D: TRBD1
J: TRBJ1-2
size: .
V: TRBV7-3
CDR3: CASSLMARQGNYTF
DNA: TGTGCCAGCAGCTTAATGGCTAGACAGGGGAACTACACCTTC

D: TRBD2
J: TRBJ2-5
size: .
V: TRBV5-1
CDR3: CASSEPGGGETQYF
DNA: TGCGCCAGCAGCGAACCGGGGGGGGGAGAGACCCAGTACTTC

D: TRBD1
J: TRBJ2-7
size: .
V: TRBV2
CDR3: CARGRDRPYEQYF
DNA: TGTGCCAGAGGCCGGGACAGACCCTACGAGCAGTACTTC

D: .
J: TRBJ2-3
size: once
V: TRBV14
CDR3: CASSRIAEAYTQYF
DNA: TGTGCCAGCAGCCGTATAGCGGAAGCCTATACGCAGTATTTT

D: TRBD1
J: TRBJ2-7
size: .
V: TRBV18
CDR3: CASSPSAGGPHEQYF
DNA: TGTGCCAGCTCACCAAGCGCAGGGGGCCCCCACGAGCAGTACTTC

D: .
J: TRBJ2-3
size: .
V: TRBV18
CDR3: CASSPYVGGGSDTQYF
DNA: TGTGCCAGCTCACCATACGTGGGCGGAGGGTCTGATACGCAGTATTTT

D: .
J: TRBJ2-3
size: .
V: TRBV15
CDR3: CATLPGVPFSTDTQYF
DNA: TGTGCCACTCTACCGGGAGTCCCCTTTTCCACAGATACGCAGTATTTT

D: .
J: TRBJ2-2
size: once
V: TRBV5-4
CDR3: CASSLKGGVYAGELFF
DNA: TGTGCCAGCAGCCTCAAGGGGGGAGTTTACGCCGGGGAGCTGTTTTTT

D: .
J: TRBJ2-1
size: many
V: TRBV4-1
CDR3: CASSQVDMGFSYNEQFF
DNA: TGCGCCAGCAGCCAAGTCGATATGGGGTTCTCCTACAATGAGCAGTTCTTC